Below are 14 T cell receptor beta chains sequenced from a single sample in a study of CD8+ T cells in alopecia areata. Following extraction, RNA underwent reverse transcription to cDNA, which served as the sequencing template. Sequenced by immunoSEQ multiplex PCR; TCRdb stores in-frame clones only, minus some. The profile shows more than 90,000 clones, more than 30% of them singletons. Sequencing was done on a sample of CD4+ T cells sorted from blood. All receptors derive from a human donor with alopecia areata.

In its sample, this clone was seen a few times. This chain links TRBV30 with TRBJ2-5; TRBD2 matches at 7 bases. This CDR3 spans 13 amino acids. With V trimmed by 2 bases and J by 4 bases, 4 bases remained unmatched. The germline V gene has CDR1 GTSNPN and CDR2 SVGIG (reference sequence). CDR3 bases: TGTGCCTGGAGTCCCTTAGCGGGAGAGACCCAGTACTTC. Amino acid sequence: CAWSPLAGETQYF.

This clone was picked up a small number of times. The rearrangement uses TRBV15 and TRBJ1-1; D remains ambiguous. The CDR3 length is 13 residues. V was clipped by 0 bases and J by 0 bases, with 2 bases between them. Per germline, CDR1 LNHNV and CDR2 YYDKDF (reference sequence). CDR3 DNA sequence: TGTGCCACCAGCAGAGAGGTGAACACTGAAGCTTTCTTT. Its translation is CATSREVNTEAFF.

This chain uses TRBV6-1 with TRBJ2-7; D might be TRBD2 (5 bases). This CDR3 is built from 11 residues. Germline lookup yields CDR1 MNHNS and CDR2 SASEGT. Trimming removed 6 bases from V and 3 bases from J, with 6 bases in between. CDR3 nucleotides: TGTGCCAGCAGGGACTTCTACGAGCAGTACTTC. Its translation: CASRDFYEQYF.

J is TRBJ1-2 and V is TRBV5-1, with D unclear. There are 12 residues in the CDR3. Germline CDR1 is SGHRS and CDR2 is YFSETQ. Trimming pared 1 base from V and 7 bases from J, leaving 8 bases between. In nucleotides, the CDR3 is TGCGCCAGCAGCTTGACCAGTGGTGGCTACACCTTC. Translation gives CASSLTSGGYTF.

The V gene is TRBV29-1, the J gene TRBJ1-2, with a tentative D call TRBD1 (5 bases). The CDR3 is made up of 15 amino acids. CDR1 and CDR2 (germline): SQVTM, ANQGSEA. V was trimmed by 1 base and J by 4 bases, leaving 16 bases between them. The CDR3 DNA is TGCAGCGTTGAAGTAATAGTAGGGGAGACCTATGGCTACACCTTC. Its translation: CSVEVIVGETYGYTF.

This clone was seen more than once but under ten times. The chain carries TRBV29-1 and TRBJ2-5; D is unresolved. Near its end, the DNA agrees better with TRBJ2-7, so the J call may be wrong. This CDR3 is built from 10 residues. Germline V gene data show CDR1 as SQVTM and CDR2 as ANQGSEA. The chain's CDR3 is CSVGSYEQYF. In DNA form, the CDR3 reads TGCAGCGTTGGGTCCTACGAGCAGTACTTC.

In its sample, this clone was seen a few times. The genes are TRBV27 and TRBJ2-3, with 7 bases lining up with TRBD1. This CDR3 has 12 amino acids. The trim removed 6 bases at V and 6 bases at J, leaving 3 bases unmatched. Germline V gene sequence: CDR1 MNHEY, CDR2 SMNVEV (reference sequence). The DNA of the CDR3 is TGTGCCAGCAGCGCCAGGGGGGATACGCAGTATTTT. Translating gives CASSARGDTQYF.

The chain combines TRBV30 with TRBJ2-1, with D tentatively TRBD1 (6 bases). CDR1 is GTSNPN, CDR2 SVGIG, per germline (reference sequence). The CDR3 is 15 residues long. The V gene lost 0 bases and the J gene lost 4 bases, with 13 bases spanning the gap. The CDR3 DNA sequence: TGTGCCTGGAGTGTACAACAGGGAACTTACAATGAGCAGTTCTTC. Its translation: CAWSVQQGTYNEQFF. The whole variable domain, filled in from reference TRBV30 and TRBJ2-1, reads SQTIHQWPATLVQPVGSPLSLECTVEGTSNPNLYWYRQAAGRGLQLLFYSVGIGQISSEVPQNLSASRPQDRQFILSSKKLLLSDSGFYLCAWSVQQGTYNEQFFGPGTRLTVL.

This clone was recorded a few times. The chain uses TRBV5-1 and TRBJ2-3; tentatively, D is TRBD1 (5 bases). From germline, CDR1 is SGHRS and CDR2 YFSETQ. V was clipped by 4 bases and J by 0 bases, with 12 bases between them. This CDR3 has 15 amino acids. Written as DNA, the CDR3 is TGCGCCAGCAGCCCCCAGGACACTAGCACAGATACGCAGTATTTT. Translated, it gives CASSPQDTSTDTQYF.

The table lists this clone with a few counts. This chain uses TRBV15 with TRBJ1-4; 8 bases map to TRBD1. V was pared by 4 bases and J by 8 bases, with 6 bases of the junction left unmatched. Germline V gene sequence: CDR1 LNHNV, CDR2 YYDKDF (reference sequence). CDR3 size: 14 residues. The CDR3 region has the DNA TGTGCCACCAGCATCGACAGGGGCGAGGAAAAACTGTTTTTT. Residues: CATSIDRGEEKLFF.

This clone has just a few counts. The V call is TRBV29-1, the J call TRBJ1-1; a possible D gene is TRBD1 (5 bases). V was pared by 6 bases and J by 0 bases, with 17 bases between. The germline gives CDR1 SQVTM, CDR2 ANQGSEA. This CDR3 region has 15 residues. The CDR3 reads CSVGLTTAMNTEAFF. In DNA form, the CDR3 reads TGCAGCGTGGGATTAACGACAGCCATGAACACTGAAGCTTTCTTT.

This chain links TRBV6-5 with TRBJ2-5, with D possibly being TRBD1 (6 bases). The CDR3 has 11 residues. Looked up from germline, CDR1 is MNHEY and CDR2 is SVGAGI. Deletions cut 10 bases from V and 5 bases from J, with 11 bases between. In DNA, the CDR3 is TGTGCCATCGGACAGACGGAGACCCAGTACTTC. It translates to CAIGQTETQYF.

The chain has TRBV27 and TRBJ2-7; D is perhaps TRBD2 (5 bases). This CDR3 is built from 16 residues. Trimming pared 5 bases from V and 7 bases from J, leaving 24 bases between. Germline values: CDR1 MNHEY, CDR2 SMNVEV (reference sequence). The CDR3 reads CASSLVGRTTGEEQYF. The DNA of the CDR3 is TGTGCCAGCAGTCTGGTGGGCAGGACCACCGGGGAGGAGCAGTACTTC.

This rearrangement joins TRBV30 to TRBJ2-1; 8 nucleotides align to TRBD2. The germline CDR1 and CDR2 sequences are GTSNPN and SVGIG (reference sequence). The CDR3 totals 15 residues. V gave up 3 bases and J gave up 2 bases; unmatched junction bases: 6. CDR3 DNA: TGTGCCTGGAGAGAACTAGCGGCAGCCTACAATGAGCAGTTCTTC. Its translation: CAWRELAAAYNEQFF.